The present T cell receptor (beta chain) was sequenced within a study of T cells in women clearing cervical HPV infection. The data were produced by immunoSEQ multiplex PCR, yet TCRdb's version contains in-frame clones alone and is incomplete. This table lists some 15,000 clones. The V segment lost 1 base and the J segment 3 bases; nucleotides outside the gene matches: 5. CDR3 length equals 15 residues. Germline assignment: CDR1 MNHNS and CDR2 SASEGT. As concerns this clone: The observed sequence ends 3 residues before the CDR3 terminus, with the missing tail filled in from the germline J gene.

Sequencing was done on a sample of blood buffy coat. This clonotype was obtained from a woman between 18 and 70 years old with a cervical HPV16 infection that either progressed to CIN3+ or cleared (not recorded which). The chain couples TRBV6-1 to TRBJ1-2, with 7 bases aligning to TRBD1. The CDR3 bases that were read are TGTGCCAGCAGTGAAGGTGTGGGACAGTACTATGGC. Translation gives CASSEGVGQYYG. The entire CDR3 sequence reads CASSEGVGQYYGYTF.